This T cell receptor (beta chain) was recorded in a study of cytomegalovirus exposure and HLA in healthy donors. Notes on the study in general: Follow-up analysis found HLA locus-dependent TCR association rates, highest for DRB1 and lowest for HLA-C. Highly shared variants forming one cluster were likely a sequencing artifact.

The sample holds one count of this clone. The antigen remains undetermined. Vbeta (60) and Jbeta (13) primers were used in the PCR. Assay: immunoSEQ multiplex PCR; the TCRdb copy retains only in-frame clones and omits some. This table holds approximately 150,000 clones, around 90% found once. Looked up from germline, CDR1 is SNHLY and CDR2 is FYNNEI. The CDR3 totals 13 residues. Deletions cut 4 bases from V and 5 bases from J, with 11 bases between. The clonotype comes from a woman in her 40s in good health and CMV-seronegative. The chain joins TRBV2 to TRBJ2-5; possibly TRBD1 for D (5 bases). The sequenced sample consisted of PBMCs. The CDR3 is CASSVGRVETQYF. In DNA, the CDR3 is TGTGCCAGCAGTGTGGGCAGGGTTGAGACCCAGTACTTC.